This T cell receptor (beta chain) was documented in a study of long-term antiretroviral therapy in people with HIV. The immunoSEQ assay was v3.0, run at survey level. The assay was immunoSEQ multiplex PCR, and TCRdb's table has in-frame clones only and misses some. The repertoire consists of about 12,000 clones, with approximately 80% occurring once and the leading ten covering approximately 14%. Germline trimming cut 7 bases from V and 4 bases from J; bases unmatched to any gene: 2. The CDR3 runs 13 residues. The germline CDR1 and CDR2 sequences are SNHLY and FYNNEI. Every one of the participants with HIV received treatment in the United States.

The chain has TRBV2 and TRBJ1-5; 9 positions match TRBD1. This sequence was found in a woman between 18 and 29 years old with HIV. Sequences were derived from unsorted PBMCs, sampled 1.3 years after starting antiretroviral therapy. The CDR3 bases are TGTGCCAGCAAGACAGGGGGAAATCAGCCCCAGCATTTT. Its translation is CASKTGGNQPQHF.